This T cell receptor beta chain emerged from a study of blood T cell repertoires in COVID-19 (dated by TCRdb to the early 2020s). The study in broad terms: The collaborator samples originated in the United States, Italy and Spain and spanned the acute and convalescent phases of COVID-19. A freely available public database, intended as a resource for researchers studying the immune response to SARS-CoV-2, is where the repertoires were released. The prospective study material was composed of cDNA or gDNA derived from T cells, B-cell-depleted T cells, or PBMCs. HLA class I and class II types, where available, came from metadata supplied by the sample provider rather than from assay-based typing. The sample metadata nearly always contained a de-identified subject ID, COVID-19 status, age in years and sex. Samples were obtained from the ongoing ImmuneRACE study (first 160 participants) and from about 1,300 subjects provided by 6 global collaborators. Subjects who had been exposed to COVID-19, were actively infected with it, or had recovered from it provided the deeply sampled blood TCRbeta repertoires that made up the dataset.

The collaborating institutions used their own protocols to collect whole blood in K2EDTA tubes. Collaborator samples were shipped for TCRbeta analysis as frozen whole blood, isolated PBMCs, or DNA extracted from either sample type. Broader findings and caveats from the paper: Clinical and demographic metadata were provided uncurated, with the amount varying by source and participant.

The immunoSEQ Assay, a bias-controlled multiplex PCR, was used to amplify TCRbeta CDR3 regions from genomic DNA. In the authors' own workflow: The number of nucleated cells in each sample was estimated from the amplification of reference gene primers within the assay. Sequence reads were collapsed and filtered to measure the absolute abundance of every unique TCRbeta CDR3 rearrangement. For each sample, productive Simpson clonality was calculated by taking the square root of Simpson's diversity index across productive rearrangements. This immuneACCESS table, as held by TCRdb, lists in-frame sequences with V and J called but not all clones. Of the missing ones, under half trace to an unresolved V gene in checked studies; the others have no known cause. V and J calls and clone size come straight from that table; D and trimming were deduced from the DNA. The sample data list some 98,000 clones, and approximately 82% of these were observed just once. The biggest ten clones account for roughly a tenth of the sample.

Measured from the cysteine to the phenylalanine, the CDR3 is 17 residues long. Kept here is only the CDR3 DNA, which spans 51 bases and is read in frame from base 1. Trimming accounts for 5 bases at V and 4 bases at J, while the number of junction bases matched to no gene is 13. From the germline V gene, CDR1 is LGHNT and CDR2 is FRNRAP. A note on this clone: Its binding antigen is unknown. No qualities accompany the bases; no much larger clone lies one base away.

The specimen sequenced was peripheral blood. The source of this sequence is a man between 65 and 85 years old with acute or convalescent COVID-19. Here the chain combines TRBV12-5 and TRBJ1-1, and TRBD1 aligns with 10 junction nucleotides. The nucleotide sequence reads TGTGCTAGTGGTGAGCCTAGACAGGGGGCGTGGATCACTGAAGCTTTCTTT. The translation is CASGEPRQGAWITEAFF.